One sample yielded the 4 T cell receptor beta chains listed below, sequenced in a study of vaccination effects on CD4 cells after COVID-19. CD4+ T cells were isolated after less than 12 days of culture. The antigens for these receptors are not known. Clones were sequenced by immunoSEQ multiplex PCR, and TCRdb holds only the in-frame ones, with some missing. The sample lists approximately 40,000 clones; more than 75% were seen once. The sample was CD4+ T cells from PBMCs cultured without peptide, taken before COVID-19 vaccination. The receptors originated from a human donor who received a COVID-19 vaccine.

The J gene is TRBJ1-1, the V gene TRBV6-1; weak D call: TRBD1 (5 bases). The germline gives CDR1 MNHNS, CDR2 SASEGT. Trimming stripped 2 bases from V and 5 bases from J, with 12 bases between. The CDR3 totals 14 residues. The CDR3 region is CASSERQGRTEAFF. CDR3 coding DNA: TGTGCCAGCAGTGAACGGCAGGGTAGGACTGAAGCTTTCTTT.

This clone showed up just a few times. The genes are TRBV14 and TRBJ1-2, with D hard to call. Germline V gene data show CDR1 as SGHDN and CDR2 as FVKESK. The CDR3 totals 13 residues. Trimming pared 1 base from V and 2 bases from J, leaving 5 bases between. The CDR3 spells CASSQARNYGYTF. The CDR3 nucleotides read TGTGCCAGCAGCCAAGCCAGAAACTATGGCTACACCTTC.

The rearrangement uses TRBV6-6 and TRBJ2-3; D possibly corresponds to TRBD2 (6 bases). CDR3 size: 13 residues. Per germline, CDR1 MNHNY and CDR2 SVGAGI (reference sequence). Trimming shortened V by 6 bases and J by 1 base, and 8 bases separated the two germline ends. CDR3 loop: CASRPSGTDTQYF. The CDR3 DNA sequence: TGTGCCAGCAGACCTAGCGGCACAGATACGCAGTATTTT.

CDR3 loop: CAIALGYSNQPQHF. The CDR3 nucleotides read TGTGCCATAGCTCTGGGGTATAGCAATCAGCCCCAGCATTTT. The V call is TRBV6-5, the J call TRBJ1-5; D is unclear. Germline CDR1 and CDR2: MNHEY and SVGAGI. Between the trimmed V and J ends, which lost 10 bases and 0 bases, there was a span of 13 bases. There are 14 residues in the CDR3.